This section outlines one TCR beta chain sequence together with its context. It lacks a known antigen. The germline V gene yields KGHDR for CDR1 and SFDVKD for CDR2. The CDR3 has 17 amino acids, counting the end cysteine and phenylalanine. DNA for this receptor is not on file. This entry is derived from a study of monozygotic twins with inflammatory bowel disease (dated by TCRdb to 2018 to 2020). With regard to the full study: A total of some 30 monozygotic twin pairs were included in the full study, comprising nine German pairs (four IBD-concordant, five IBD-discordant) and 19 IBD-discordant Danish pairs. Disease-associated traits were sought mainly through comparisons between IBD patients and their genetically identical healthy co-twins within discordant pairs. Each individual had, on average, about 151 000 unique TCRalpha sequences and 181 000 unique TCRbeta sequences available for analysis. General findings and caveats noted by the study authors: Repertoire similarity did not differ between concordant and discordant twins, which could be due to limited statistical power. Measured by the inverse Simpson index, TCRbeta repertoire diversity was lower in IBD patients than in their healthy co-twins. The results gave no support for a single strong signal or clonotype linked to IBD. Distinction between different T cell subtypes could not be achieved in the analysis. Compared with healthy twins, IBD patients shared fewer clonotypes with other individuals, and the difference was most pronounced in patients with signs of disease activity. Because patients received different immunosuppressive treatments, the repertoires may have picked up extra background noise and variability between individuals.

Libraries were constructed by 5' RACE. The input for every TCR library was 3,500 to 4,500 ng of total RNA. For each sample, cDNA was synthesized in eight separate reactions using SMARTScribe reverse transcriptase. During cDNA synthesis, template switching introduced unique molecular identifiers that contained a 6-nucleotide sample barcode. Amplification of TCRalpha and TCRbeta cDNA involved two nested PCRs of 16 and 9 cycles, and each PCR was followed by bead purification. Before amplification, the cDNA was treated with uracil DNA-glycosylase and purified using the QIAquick PCR purification kit. The second PCR added Illumina TruSeq-compatible adapters along with sample-specific barcodes. TapeStation and Qubit were used to check library quality and concentration, and around 4.7 ng of each library was pooled. Pooled libraries were sequenced on an Illumina HiSeq2500 single-index Rapid Run with 2 x 100 bp reads and custom sequencing primers. The study's own analysis went as follows. PCR and sequencing errors were corrected by UMI-based consensus assembly using MiGEC version 1.2.6. MiXCR version 2.1.1 was used for V(D)J alignment, clonotype assembly and CDR3 extraction. To normalise gene usage, clonotype sharing and MAIT/NKT TCR abundance, the analysis used the top 1000, 10 000 and 20 000 clonotypes per sample. Diversity was computed as the inverse Simpson index with the vegan R package after downsampling to 27 000 UMIs. Paired Mann-Whitney U tests were applied to discordant twin pairs, with Benjamini-Hochberg correction for multiple testing. After reprocessing by TCRdb, each CDR3 protein sequence is one entry, and no DNA is given. These V and J calls are TCRdb output, not the study's own analysis. The record for this sample contains some 99,000 distinct CDR3 sequences. The ten largest clonotypes hold around 11% of the sample.

An approximately 2.5 ml peripheral blood sample was drawn into PAXgene tubes per donor and stored at -80°C. Total RNA was isolated from whole blood with the PAXgene blood miRNA kit on an automated QIAcube, without T cell sorting. Deep TCRalpha and TCRbeta repertoire profiling with unique molecular barcoding was performed on peripheral blood of monozygotic twin pairs concordant or discordant for inflammatory bowel disease. Smoking habits were recorded for all twin pairs, and each individual was classified as a current, former or never smoker. The sample taken for sequencing was blood. The TCR originated in a human donor with ulcerative colitis or Crohn's disease, or a healthy co-twin of an affected twin (not recorded which). This chain is built from TRBV24-1 and TRBJ2-1; TCRdb outputs TRBD2, but without DNA this stays unchecked. This receptor carries the CDR3 CATSDLQLAGSFNEQFF.